The 7 T cell receptor beta chains reported below all come from one sample, sequenced in a study of early T cells in non-severe SARS-CoV-2 infection. TCRdb processed the 5' RACE reads anew with MiXCR; each CDR3 protein has one entry. The table records 50,000 to 70,000 distinct CDR3 sequences, 8.5% to 10% of them present only once. The sequencing input was whole blood. The receptors originated from an adult who was a healthcare worker with PCR-confirmed SARS-CoV-2 infection or an uninfected control (not recorded which).

This clonotype was seen a few times. V gene TRBV7-2 combines with J gene TRBJ2-4; 8 bases match TRBD2. Germline V gene sequence: CDR1 SGHTA, CDR2 FQGNSA. J lost 11 bases, V lost 1 base, and 10 bases had no gene match. The CDR3 consists of 15 residues. Here the CDR3 DNA reads TGTGCCAGCAGCTTAGAAGCGGGAGAGGGGGTGGTTCAGTACTTC. Protein sequence: CASSLEAGEGVVQYF.

There are many counts of this clonotype. This rearrangement joins TRBV11-2 to TRBJ2-5, with D unclear. V dropped 5 bases and J dropped 5 bases, with 12 bases sitting between them. There are 13 residues in the CDR3. The germline V gene encodes CDR1 SGHAT and CDR2 FQNNGV. CDR3 in DNA: TGTGCCAGCAGCCGCGACCGCGTGGAGACCCAGTACTTC. Its translation is CASSRDRVETQYF.

This clonotype was counted at least ten times. The chain links TRBV7-9 to TRBJ1-6; D is possibly TRBD1 (6 bases). The CDR3 is made up of 13 amino acids. Germline-derived CDR1 and CDR2 are SEHNR and FQNEAQ (reference sequence). V lost 7 bases and J 10 bases, leaving 14 bases between the germline ends. In nucleotides, the CDR3 is TGTGCCAGCACCGAGATACAGGGATCACCCCTCCACTTT. The encoded protein is CASTEIQGSPLHF.

This clonotype was counted at least ten times. The J gene is TRBJ1-1, the V gene TRBV18; no reliable D call. This CDR3 has 13 residues. The V gene's germline CDR1 is KGHSH and CDR2 LQKENI. Trimming took off 0 bases at V and 5 bases at J, with 7 bases between the two ends. CDR3 DNA: TGTGCCAGCTCACCACCGACCCGAACTGAAGCTTTCTTT. This gives the protein CASSPPTRTEAFF.

This clonotype has a count of ten or more. The V gene is TRBV20-1, the J gene TRBJ1-1, with D uncertain. CDR1 is DFQATT and CDR2 is SNEGSKA in the germline V gene (reference sequence). V lost 2 bases and J 10 bases, leaving 17 bases between the germline ends. This CDR3 contains 13 residues. The CDR3, as DNA: TGCAGTGCTAGAAGGATGTCCGACGAAGGAGCTTTCTTT. Its protein is CSARRMSDEGAFF.

With regard to this clonotype: Just one base apart from a much larger clone, this may be a read error. The chain uses TRBV5-1 and TRBJ2-7; 9 bases match TRBD1. CDR1 is SGHRS and CDR2 is YFSETQ in the germline V gene. The CDR3 runs 14 residues. V trimming: 8 bases; J trimming: 0 bases; junction bases outside the gene matches: 6. DNA of the CDR3: TGCGCCAGTATCGGGACAGGGATCTCCTACGAGCAGTACTTC. Its protein product is CASIGTGISYEQYF.

This clonotype was seen a handful of times. V and J are TRBV29-1 and TRBJ2-7, with D unclear. Germline CDR1 is SQVTM and CDR2 is ANQGSEA. CDR3 size: 11 residues. V was cut by 5 bases and J by 7 bases, with 12 bases left in between. The CDR3 here is CSVSLSEEQYF. CDR3 in DNA: TGCAGCGTTAGTCTCTCGGAAGAGCAGTACTTC.